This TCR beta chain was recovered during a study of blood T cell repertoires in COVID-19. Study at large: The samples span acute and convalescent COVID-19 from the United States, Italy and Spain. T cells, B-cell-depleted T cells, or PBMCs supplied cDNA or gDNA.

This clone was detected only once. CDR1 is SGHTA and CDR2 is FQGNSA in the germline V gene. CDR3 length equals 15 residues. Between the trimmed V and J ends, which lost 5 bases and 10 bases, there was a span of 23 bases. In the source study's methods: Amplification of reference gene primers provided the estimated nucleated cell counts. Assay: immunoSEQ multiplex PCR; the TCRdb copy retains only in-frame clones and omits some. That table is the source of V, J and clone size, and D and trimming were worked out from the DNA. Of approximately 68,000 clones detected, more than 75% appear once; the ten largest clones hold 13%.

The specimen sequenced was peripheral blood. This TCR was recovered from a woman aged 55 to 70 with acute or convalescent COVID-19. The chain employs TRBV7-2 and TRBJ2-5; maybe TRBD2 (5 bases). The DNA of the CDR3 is TGTGCCAGCAGCGACAAAAGGACCCGAGAGGAGGACCAGTACTTC. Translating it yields CASSDKRTREEDQYF.